A selection of T cell receptor beta chains follows, all from one sample in a study of T-cell reconstitution after alpha-beta-depleted transplantation in children. A single record per CDR3 protein comes from TCRdb applying MiXCR to the PCR reads. The sample holds just under 250,000 distinct CDR3 sequences, around 25% seen once. The sample was PBMCs, taken before TCRalphabeta/CD19-depleted stem cell transplant. These receptors all come from a girl aged 2 to 9 with Fanconi anemia, due to receive a stem cell transplant. The CDR3 runs from the conserved cysteine through the conserved F or W. Each record gives: V gene, CDR3 protein.

TRBV29-1,CSVEGGGSFSYNEQFF
TRBV29-1,CSVVTSGANTGELFF
TRBV29-1,CSVAPGQEQETQYF
TRBV20-1,CSACIRFNEQFF
TRBV12-3/TRBV12-4,CASSSRDRAEYLWGYTF
TRBV29-1,CSVARTSGAAYEQYF
TRBV7-9,CASSSHPVASYNEQFF
TRBV6-1,CASSRGNEKLFF
TRBV20-1,CSAWAKGMNTEAFF
TRBV3-1,CASSPTYTYNEQFF
TRBV6-1,CAARDRGSSPLHF
TRBV12-3/TRBV12-4,CASNPLVYEQYF
TRBV5-1,CASSFGDTRTSDETQYF
TRBV28,CASSLDRNTEAFF
TRBV20-1,CSARKGEGADTQYF
TRBV6-6,CASSWWGYEQYF
TRBV29-1,CSVPASGGEQFF
TRBV12-3/TRBV12-4,CASRPAEAFF
TRBV12-3/TRBV12-4,CPGNCWHRGRNEQFF
TRBV5-1,CASSLEPAGGNEQFF
TRBV20-1,CSASPVGGGGSYEQYF
TRBV7-2,CASSLGRRRKFF
TRBV5-1,CASSFRAALTNGNEKLFF
TRBV2,CASSVGDAFYEQYF
TRBV18,CASSPLYATGSSYNEQFF
TRBV20-1,CSAVFGQNYGYTF
TRBV20-1,CSASYRDGSYNEQFF
TRBV20-1,CSARGGQGFNNEQFF
TRBV5-1,CASELIAGAVDTQYF
TRBV7-9,CASSPDSNQPQHF
TRBV4-1,CASSQDSVAGGLINEQFF
TRBV6-5,CASSYSTPYIGTVQETQYF
TRBV29-1,CSVVRGSDTQYF
TRBV24-1,CATSDTTSGRVYNEQFF
TRBV27,CASSLSTSADEQYF
TRBV7-3,CASSLTGQNNEQFF
TRBV7-3,CASSPLAGDRETQYF
TRBV20-1,CSARDGQEEAFF
TRBV12-3/TRBV12-4,CASSHLTGQETQYF
TRBV29-1,CSVLETKEQYF
TRBV7-3,CASSLTLGSYNEQFF
TRBV12-3/TRBV12-4,CASDSGSSYNEQFF
TRBV12-3/TRBV12-4,CASSFGYTGELFF
TRBV6-1,CASMGLAGGNSYNEQFF
TRBV5-1,CASRPTRWVEQFF
TRBV6-4,CASRGTRVSGEQFF
TRBV10-3,CAITSMGSYNEQFF
TRBV20-1,CSAVGDKFNEQFF
TRBV30,CAWSVQGYEQYF
TRBV4-2,CASSRRLAGGPFQETQYF
TRBV14,CASSQGMGGRSPLHF
TRBV4-2,CASSQDPTSVHEQYF
TRBV7-9,CASSLGPRRDNEQFF
TRBV30,CAWHRKQETQYF
TRBV12-3/TRBV12-4,CASRPRVTTEAFF